Listed below are T cell receptor beta chains from one sample, sequenced in a study of shared T cell receptors in the human thymus. Profiling relied on immunoSEQ multiplex PCR, and the TCRdb table lists in-frame clones only, not all of them. This sample has around 340,000 clones, with around 95% found just once. Input material: thymocytes. All receptors come from a human donor. Both conserved end residues are part of each CDR3. Each record gives: clone size, J gene, D gene, V gene, CDR3 protein, CDR3 DNA. D genes are given only for firm matches. For some rows the clone size is stated as once, few or many, or as a class when expanded; others skip it.

once	TRBJ1-2	-	TRBV4-1	CASSQTAPYGYTF	TGCGCCAGCAGCCAAACAGCCCCTTATGGCTACACCTTC
-	TRBJ2-7	TRBD1	TRBV28	CASRDRDRAPLTYEQYF	TGTGCCAGCAGAGACCGGGACAGGGCTCCCCTTACCTACGAGCAGTACTTC
-	TRBJ2-1	-	TRBV5-1	CASSFVERSSYNEQFF	TGCGCCAGCAGCTTTGTGGAGCGGTCTTCCTACAATGAGCAGTTCTTC
-	TRBJ2-1	-	TRBV7-2	CASSLEEEQFF	TGTGCCAGCAGCTTAGAGGAGGAGCAGTTCTTC
once	TRBJ2-7	-	TRBV5-1	CASSLELLGITYEQYF	TGCGCCAGCAGCTTGGAGCTCCTCGGAATCACCTACGAGCAGTACTTC
-	TRBJ2-7	-	TRBV27	CASKSGVEQYF	TGTGCCAGCAAGTCGGGGGTTGAGCAGTACTTC
once	TRBJ2-7	-	TRBV5-1	CASSSHCEQYF	TGCGCCAGCAGCTCCCATTGCGAGCAGTACTTC
-	TRBJ2-3	-	TRBV29-1	CSVVGPGVNTQYF	TGCAGCGTTGTGGGGCCTGGGGTTAATACGCAGTATTTT
once	TRBJ2-7	-	TRBV5-6	CASSLRQGTRGYEQYF	TGTGCCAGCAGCTTGAGGCAGGGAACGAGGGGCTACGAGCAGTACTTC
-	TRBJ2-1	-	TRBV6-4	CASSEARTGYNEQFF	TGTGCCAGCAGTGAGGCGCGGACTGGCTACAATGAGCAGTTCTTC
-	TRBJ1-4	-	TRBV4-3	CASSQDGSPSGFPTNEKLFF	TGCGCCAGCAGCCAAGATGGGTCGCCTAGCGGGTTTCCAACTAATGAAAAACTGTTTTTT
-	TRBJ2-1	-	TRBV4-3	CTSSPDKENEQFF	TGCACCAGCAGCCCGGACAAAGAGAATGAGCAGTTCTTC
-	TRBJ1-3	-	TRBV21-1	CASSKAGQGISGNTIYF	TGTGCCAGCAGCAAAGCGGGACAGGGGATCTCTGGAAACACCATATATTTT
-	TRBJ2-5	-	TRBV11-2	CASSHRTETQETQYF	TGTGCCAGCAGCCATCGGACGGAGACTCAAGAGACCCAGTACTTC
-	TRBJ2-3	-	TRBV6-5	CASTGQFTDTQYF	TGTGCCAGCACTGGACAATTCACAGATACGCAGTATTTT
once	TRBJ2-5	-	TRBV7-6	CASSLGVGREETQYF	TGTGCCAGCAGCTTAGGGGTGGGCAGGGAGGAGACCCAGTACTTC
-	TRBJ1-3	TRBD1	TRBV4-2	CASSRQKDRNGDTIYF	TGTGCCAGCAGCCGACAGAAGGACAGGAACGGGGACACCATATATTTT
-	TRBJ1-4	TRBD1	TRBV6-1	CASNRTGGMEKLFF	TGTGCCAGCAATCGGACAGGGGGTATGGAAAAACTGTTTTTT
-	TRBJ1-5	TRBD1	TRBV19	CASSIGSDRVPSNQPQHF	TGTGCCAGTAGTATAGGGTCCGACAGGGTCCCTAGCAATCAGCCCCAGCATTTT
-	TRBJ1-3	TRBD1	TRBV18	CASSWTGAESSSGNTIYF	TGTGCCAGCTCGTGGACAGGGGCTGAATCCAGCTCTGGAAACACCATATATTTT
-	TRBJ2-7	-	TRBV9	CASSVAQGPYEQYF	TGTGCCAGCAGCGTAGCTCAGGGTCCCTACGAGCAGTACTTC
once	TRBJ2-2	-	TRBV7-3	CASSPRGPVTGELFF	TGTGCCAGCAGCCCTAGAGGGCCAGTCACCGGGGAGCTGTTTTTT
-	TRBJ2-3	TRBD2	TRBV5-4	CASSSTSGRIPDTQYF	TGTGCCAGCAGCTCGACTAGCGGGAGGATCCCAGATACGCAGTATTTT
-	TRBJ1-5	TRBD1	TRBV28	CASRLQGLLNQPQHF	TGTGCCAGCAGGCTACAGGGGCTCCTCAATCAGCCCCAGCATTTT
-	TRBJ1-2	TRBD1	TRBV5-1	CASSRTGGQGAKTNGYTF	TGCGCCAGCAGCCGTACCGGAGGACAGGGGGCGAAAACGAATGGCTACACCTTC
once	TRBJ2-1	-	TRBV25-1	CASSAWPGKDYNEQFF	TGTGCCAGCAGTGCCTGGCCGGGGAAGGACTACAATGAGCAGTTCTTC
-	TRBJ2-5	TRBD2	TRBV5-4	CTSSSLAGVGETQYF	TGTACCAGCAGCTCATTAGCGGGAGTGGGAGAGACCCAGTACTTC
-	TRBJ2-7	TRBD2	TRBV27	CASSLIRTSGTTLTYEQYF	TGTGCCAGCAGTTTAATCCGGACTAGCGGGACGACCTTAACCTACGAGCAGTACTTC
-	TRBJ2-7	TRBD1	TRBV27	CASSYRDSYEQYF	TGTGCCAGCAGTTATCGGGACAGTTACGAGCAGTACTTC
-	TRBJ1-2	-	TRBV5-4	CASSISAGEYGYTF	TGTGCCAGCAGTATCTCGGCGGGGGAGTATGGCTACACCTTC
-	TRBJ2-3	-	TRBV18	CASSPEGRRGTDTQYF	TGTGCCAGCTCACCGGAAGGACGGAGGGGCACAGATACGCAGTATTTT
-	TRBJ2-5	TRBD2	TRBV4-1	CASSQDRVALAGGALQETQYF	TGCGCCAGCAGCCAAGATCGTGTGGCGCTAGCGGGAGGGGCCCTCCAAGAGACCCAGTACTTC
-	TRBJ2-7	-	TRBV21-1	CASSKVGPFRGQPYEQYF	TGTGCCAGCAGCAAAGTCGGACCCTTCCGGGGCCAGCCCTACGAGCAGTACTTC
once	TRBJ2-5	-	TRBV11-2	CASSPPGVGVRKTQYF	TGTGCCAGCAGCCCCCCAGGGGTGGGAGTAAGAAAGACCCAGTACTTC
-	TRBJ1-2	TRBD1	TRBV7-3	CASSPGTGGPYGYTF	TGTGCCAGCAGCCCCGGGACAGGGGGCCCCTATGGCTACACCTTC
-	TRBJ2-7	-	TRBV27	CASSSRGQGYEQYF	TGTGCCAGCAGTTCCCGGGGCCAGGGCTACGAGCAGTACTTC
-	TRBJ1-1	TRBD1	TRBV7-2	CASSPTGGTEAFF	TGTGCCAGCAGCCCGACAGGGGGAACTGAAGCTTTCTTT
-	TRBJ1-3	-	TRBV11-3	CASSFRVGNTIYF	TGTGCCAGCAGCTTTAGGGTCGGAAACACCATATATTTT
-	TRBJ2-4	-	TRBV7-8	CASSLEGANIQYF	TGTGCCAGCAGCTTAGAAGGGGCAAACATTCAGTACTTC
-	TRBJ1-1	-	TRBV6-6	CASSYGRPNTEAFF	TGTGCCAGCAGTTATGGACGCCCGAACACTGAAGCTTTCTTT
-	TRBJ2-3	-	TRBV21-1	CASSNFCTDTQYF	TGTGCCAGCAGCAACTTCTGCACAGATACGCAGTATTTT
-	TRBJ2-7	-	TRBV9	CASSVVSRRRFSYEQYF	TGTGCCAGCAGCGTAGTTTCCCGCAGGAGATTCTCCTACGAGCAGTACTTC
-	TRBJ2-1	TRBD2	TRBV28	CASSLLGLAAYNEQFF	TGTGCCAGCAGTCTCCTTGGACTAGCGGCCTACAATGAGCAGTTCTTC
-	TRBJ2-7	TRBD2	TRBV28	CASSIGSSGRAGEQYF	TGTGCCAGCAGTATTGGCAGTAGCGGGAGGGCCGGCGAGCAGTACTTC
once	TRBJ2-3	-	TRBV28	CASSPPTDREGTDTQYF	TGTGCCAGCAGTCCGCCCACGGACAGGGAGGGTACAGATACGCAGTATTTT
-	TRBJ2-1	TRBD2	TRBV28	CASRGLAGGSSFDEQFF	TGTGCCAGCAGAGGGCTAGCGGGAGGTTCGTCTTTTGATGAGCAGTTCTTC
once	TRBJ1-4	-	TRBV6-5	CASSYQGPTNEKLFF	TGTGCCAGCAGTTACCAGGGGCCTACTAATGAAAAACTGTTTTTT
-	TRBJ2-7	TRBD2	TRBV6-6	CASSYGTSRSYEQYF	TGTGCCAGCAGTTACGGGACTAGCCGCTCCTACGAGCAGTACTTC
-	TRBJ2-7	-	TRBV27	CASTGASGSSYEQYF	TGTGCCAGCACGGGGGCTAGCGGTAGCTCCTACGAGCAGTACTTC
once	TRBJ1-1	-	TRBV20-1	CSALPTEAFF	TGCAGTGCTCTCCCCACTGAAGCTTTCTTT
-	TRBJ1-2	-	TRBV5-1	CASSPGFGGDGYTF	TGCGCCAGCAGCCCCGGTTTTGGGGGGGATGGCTACACCTTC
-	TRBJ2-1	-	TRBV5-1	CASSAGEQGASSGSVYNEQFF	TGCGCCAGCAGCGCGGGAGAACAGGGGGCCTCTAGCGGGAGTGTCTACAATGAGCAGTTCTTC